These T cell receptor beta chains were read from a single sample in a study of T cell changes during pregnancy in multiple sclerosis. Data came from immunoSEQ multiplex PCR; TCRdb stores just in-frame clones and leaves some out. The sample has roughly 110,000 clones; about nine tenths are singletons. The starting material was peripheral blood, obtained after pregnancy. These receptors all stem from a female donor with multiple sclerosis, enrolled in a pregnancy study. The CDR3 runs from the conserved cysteine through the conserved F or W. D genes are given only for firm matches. A row's size may be missing; if present it is once, few, many or a size class.

clone_size j_call v_call d_call cdr3_aa cdr3_nt
- TRBJ1-2 TRBV11-2 - CASSRTEGQDGYTF TGTGCCAGCAGCCGTACGGAGGGGCAGGATGGCTACACCTTC
- TRBJ1-1 TRBV6-5 - CASSTLYTEAFF TGTGCCAGCAGTACCCTATACACTGAAGCTTTCTTT
- TRBJ1-1 TRBV9 TRBD1 CASSLGQGGTEAFF TGTGCCAGCAGCCTCGGACAGGGTGGCACTGAAGCTTTCTTT
- TRBJ1-2 TRBV30 - CAWSADRRTGYTF TGTGCCTGGAGCGCTGACAGGAGGACTGGCTACACCTTC
- TRBJ2-1 TRBV7-2 TRBD2 CASSLTSGGNEQFF TGTGCCAGCAGCTTGACTAGCGGGGGAAATGAGCAGTTCTTC
- TRBJ2-1 TRBV5-4 - CASSRYLGEQFF TGTGCCAGCAGCCGGTATCTCGGTGAGCAGTTCTTC
- TRBJ2-7 TRBV5-5 TRBD1 CASSLGWGQGANEQYF TGTGCCAGCAGCTTGGGATGGGGACAGGGGGCCAACGAGCAGTACTTC
- TRBJ1-4 TRBV19 - CASSRQSATNEKLFF TGTGCCAGTTCCCGACAGAGCGCAACTAATGAAAAACTGTTTTTT
once TRBJ2-7 TRBV14 TRBD2 CASSQTPGLAGGSYEQYF TGTGCCAGCAGCCAAACCCCTGGACTAGCGGGAGGTTCTTACGAGCAGTACTTC
- TRBJ2-5 TRBV7-3 TRBD2 CASSPNGGGQETQYF TGTGCCAGCAGCCCCAACGGGGGAGGGCAAGAGACCCAGTACTTC
- TRBJ2-3 TRBV6-1 - CVSRGTATDTQYF TGTGTTAGTAGGGGGACCGCAACAGATACGCAGTATTTT
once TRBJ1-1 TRBV29-1 - CSGTQGTNTEAFF TGCAGCGGGACCCAGGGCACAAACACTGAAGCTTTCTTT
- TRBJ1-1 TRBV7-8 - CASSFGQFEAFF TGTGCCAGCAGCTTTGGACAGTTTGAAGCTTTCTTT
- TRBJ2-7 TRBV30 - CAWSAPQGSEQYF TGTGCCTGGAGTGCACCGCAGGGGAGCGAGCAGTACTTC
- TRBJ2-2 TRBV11-3 - CASSRGPTGELFF TGTGCCAGCAGCAGGGGCCCGACCGGGGAGCTGTTTTTT
- TRBJ2-3 TRBV5-6 TRBD1 CASSPGQGAADTQYF TGTGCCAGCAGCCCGGGACAGGGGGCGGCGGATACGCAGTATTTT
- TRBJ1-1 TRBV19 - CASRKTGGGTEAFF TGTGCCAGCAGAAAGACAGGTGGGGGCACTGAAGCTTTCTTT
- TRBJ2-3 TRBV5-4 - CASSRVGTDTQYF TGTGCCAGCAGCCGGGTGGGCACAGATACGCAGTATTTT
- TRBJ1-5 TRBV15 TRBD1 CATSRELGTGGQPQHF TGTGCCACCAGCAGGGAGTTAGGGACAGGGGGTCAGCCCCAGCATTTT
- TRBJ1-4 TRBV29-1 - CSVFLGTQNEKLFF TGCAGCGTTTTTCTCGGGACACAGAATGAAAAACTGTTTTTT
- TRBJ1-1 TRBV30 TRBD1 CACQGANGAFF TGTGCCTGCCAGGGGGCGAATGGAGCTTTCTTT
- TRBJ2-1 TRBV9 - CASSVGGGPSYNEQFF TGTGCCAGCAGCGTAGGGGGGGGGCCCTCCTACAATGAGCAGTTCTTC
- TRBJ1-2 TRBV11-2 TRBD1 CASSPGGGYTF TGTGCCAGCAGCCCAGGGGGCGGCTACACCTTC
- TRBJ1-5 TRBV10-1 TRBD1 CASIPTGSDQPQHF TGCGCCAGCATCCCGACAGGGAGTGATCAGCCCCAGCATTTT
- TRBJ1-4 TRBV5-6 - CASSLGGGKLFF TGTGCCAGCAGCTTGGGGGGGGGAAAACTGTTTTTT
- TRBJ1-1 TRBV5-4 TRBD1 CASSLGTANTEAFF TGTGCCAGCAGCTTAGGGACAGCAAACACTGAAGCTTTCTTT
once TRBJ2-3 TRBV15 TRBD2 CATSRDQAGASADTQYF TGTGCCACCAGCAGAGATCAGGCGGGAGCAAGTGCAGATACGCAGTATTTT
- TRBJ2-5 TRBV6-6 TRBD2 CASSYTGLAGQETQYF TGTGCCAGCAGTTACACGGGACTAGCGGGGCAAGAGACCCAGTACTTC
- TRBJ1-2 TRBV5-4 - CASSLLPFYGYTF TGTGCCAGCAGCTTGCTCCCCTTCTATGGCTACACCTTC
- TRBJ1-1 TRBV4-1 TRBD1 CASSHVTGYMNTEAFF TGCGCCAGCAGCCACGTGACAGGGTATATGAACACTGAAGCTTTCTTT
- TRBJ2-3 TRBV6-5 - CASSEQGGTDTQYF TGTGCCAGCAGTGAACAGGGTGGCACAGATACGCAGTATTTT
- TRBJ1-2 TRBV27 TRBD1 CASARVGDSYGYTF TGTGCCAGCGCGAGGGTGGGGGACAGCTATGGCTACACCTTC
- TRBJ2-5 TRBV7-2 TRBD2 CASSSRGSGRSGTQYF TGTGCCAGCAGCTCCAGGGGGAGCGGGAGGTCCGGGACCCAGTACTTC
- TRBJ1-2 TRBV14 - CASSQGKPNYGYTF TGTGCCAGCAGCCAAGGAAAGCCGAACTATGGCTACACCTTC
once TRBJ2-5 TRBV5-1 - CASSLGQGTFRVETQYF TGCGCCAGCAGCTTGGGCCAGGGGACCTTTCGGGTGGAGACCCAGTACTTC
- TRBJ2-7 TRBV18 - CASSPQQVGPSYEQYF TGTGCCAGCTCACCCCAACAGGTTGGTCCTTCCTACGAGCAGTACTTC
- TRBJ2-5 TRBV5-8 TRBD2 CASSLAWGLAGGGQETQYF TGTGCCAGCAGCTTGGCCTGGGGACTAGCGGGAGGAGGGCAAGAGACCCAGTACTTC
once TRBJ1-1 TRBV9 - CASSVSGGPGPLAFF TGTGCCAGCAGCGTATCGGGGGGCCCGGGTCCCCTAGCTTTCTTT
- TRBJ1-1 TRBV25-1 - CASSAPGSLEAFF TGTGCCAGCAGTGCCCCCGGGAGTTTAGAAGCTTTCTTT
- TRBJ2-7 TRBV11-2 - CASSLNNGAF TGTGCCAGCAGCTTAAATAATGGAGCCTTC
- TRBJ1-1 TRBV27 TRBD1 CASSFTGGTEAFF TGTGCCAGCAGTTTTACAGGGGGCACTGAAGCTTTCTTT
few TRBJ1-1 TRBV19 - CASSIDRGNTEAFF TGTGCCAGTAGTATAGATCGCGGGAACACTGAAGCTTTCTTT
- TRBJ2-1 TRBV30 - CAWSFLTGQRSYNEQFF TGTGCCTGGAGTTTTCTAACAGGCCAGCGCTCCTACAATGAGCAGTTCTTC
- TRBJ1-6 TRBV5-8 TRBD1 CASSSGTVYNSPLHF TGTGCCAGCAGCTCGGGGACAGTTTATAATTCACCCCTCCACTTT
few TRBJ1-3 TRBV7-6 - CASSLRDGNTIYF TGTGCCAGCAGCTTACGAGATGGAAACACCATATATTTT
- TRBJ2-2 TRBV7-9 TRBD2 CASRGTSGRAGELFF TGTGCCAGCAGGGGGACTAGCGGGAGAGCCGGGGAGCTGTTTTTT
- TRBJ2-5 TRBV19 TRBD2 CASSIDPSGGYQETQYF TGTGCCAGTAGTATAGACCCTAGCGGGGGGTACCAAGAGACCCAGTACTTC
- TRBJ1-2 TRBV6-1 - CASSGFLDGYTF TGTGCCAGCAGCGGGTTTCTGGATGGCTACACCTTC
- TRBJ2-5 TRBV2 - CASSNRDIITETQYF TGTGCCAGCAGTAATCGGGACATCATCACGGAGACCCAGTACTTC
- TRBJ1-1 TRBV4-2 - CASSQGRGLPQVAFF TGTGCCAGCAGCCAGGGTCGCGGGCTACCCCAAGTAGCTTTCTTT
- TRBJ1-3 TRBV11-2 TRBD1 CASSGTGDPANTIYF TGTGCCAGCAGCGGGACAGGGGACCCTGCTAACACCATATATTTT
- TRBJ2-1 TRBV30 TRBD2 CACRTSGAYNEQFF TGTGCCTGTAGGACTAGCGGGGCCTACAATGAGCAGTTCTTC
- TRBJ1-4 TRBV5-1 - CASSREGEKLFF TGCGCCAGCAGCCGGGAGGGGGAAAAACTGTTTTTT
- TRBJ1-1 TRBV7-9 - CASSLGGLRGTEAFF TGTGCCAGCAGCTTAGGAGGGTTAAGGGGGACTGAAGCTTTCTTT
- TRBJ2-3 TRBV19 TRBD2 CASPVRSRGGAADTQYF TGTGCCAGCCCTGTGAGGTCACGCGGGGGGGCTGCAGATACGCAGTATTTT